These T cell receptor beta chains were read from a single sample in a study of OX40 agonist ivuxolimab in advanced cancers. Using immunoSEQ multiplex PCR, the repertoire was profiled, and TCRdb retains in-frame clones only, with some absent. In the table there are about 100,000 clones, 90% of which are singletons. The material sequenced was CD4+ or CD8+ T cells sorted from blood, taken in a trial of the OX40 agonist ivuxolimab. These receptor sequences come from an adult with an advanced solid tumor such as melanoma, head and neck, liver or kidney cancer. The CDR3 runs from the conserved cysteine through the conserved F or W.

CDR3,V,J,length
CASSLSYGYTF,TRBV5-6,TRBJ1-2,11
CASSPDSNQPQHF,TRBV5-8,TRBJ1-5,13
CASSLDRISYNEQFF,TRBV11-2,TRBJ2-1,15
CASSLAGGKDTQYF,TRBV5-1,TRBJ2-3,14
CASSQGGGRTYNEQFF,TRBV4-1,TRBJ2-1,16
CASSFLQSEQFF,TRBV28,TRBJ2-1,12
CASTSTRETQYF,TRBV6-1,TRBJ2-5,12
CASSVIGTSGRADTQYF,TRBV9,TRBJ2-3,17
CASSSDISGANVLTF,TRBV7-3,TRBJ2-6,15
CASTNRVTNTEAFF,TRBV6-5,TRBJ1-1,14
CASSLTGQGAQAGQPQHF,TRBV19,TRBJ1-5,18
CASSLVPSGVATDTQYF,TRBV5-1,TRBJ2-3,17
CASSLVWTGKHEQYF,TRBV5-1,TRBJ2-7,15
CASSQDWSEQFF,TRBV4-2,TRBJ2-1,12
CASRPYNEQFF,TRBV2,TRBJ2-1,11
CASSPRGGATYGYTF,TRBV7-2,TRBJ1-2,15
CASSPLAGGSYNEQFF,TRBV18,TRBJ2-1,16
CASRRGLAGGNEQFF,TRBV6-5,TRBJ2-1,15
CASSESDSRGYGYTF,TRBV25-1,TRBJ1-2,15
CASSLGTGRGGNTIYF,TRBV5-6,TRBJ1-3,16
CASSAVHGQHF,TRBV6-1,TRBJ1-5,11
CASSFQGTSGYTF,TRBV11-2,TRBJ1-2,13
CASSSSGKDDTQYF,TRBV6-6,TRBJ2-3,14
CASGLSTTDTQYF,TRBV12-5,TRBJ2-3,13
CASSSGRRSYNEQFF,TRBV5-6,TRBJ2-1,15
CASSQGGGQGNFGYTF,TRBV4-1,TRBJ1-2,16
CASSYPLAGGPNEQFF,TRBV6-6,TRBJ2-1,16
CASSEGGLRNTEAFF,TRBV2,TRBJ1-1,15
CASSDGGYGYTF,TRBV6-4,TRBJ1-2,12
CASSGSSMNTEAFF,TRBV9,TRBJ1-1,14
CASSRTGAWTEAFF,TRBV28,TRBJ1-1,14
CASRPSTGAFETQYF,TRBV6-5,TRBJ2-5,15
CASSSDRLANEQFF,TRBV7-9,TRBJ2-1,14
CASSVDFEQFF,TRBV10-2,TRBJ2-1,11
CATSRGTGTGTEKLFF,TRBV15,TRBJ1-4,16
CASSAQGAGTGELFF,TRBV9,TRBJ2-2,15
CASSPPNRGAGNTIYF,TRBV28,TRBJ1-3,16
CASSISAGSGELFF,TRBV5-1,TRBJ2-2,14
CASSEALRQTQYF,TRBV2,TRBJ2-5,13
CASSPYSGAEQYF,TRBV7-3,TRBJ2-7,13
CASSPPGRGGGNTIYF,TRBV18,TRBJ1-3,16
CASRRQGRAYEQYF,TRBV10-2,TRBJ2-7,14
CASLAGAGRGNQPQHF,TRBV19,TRBJ1-5,16
CASSQDAGGLMEQYF,TRBV4-3,TRBJ2-7,15
CAIRQGGETQYF,TRBV10-3,TRBJ2-5,12
CASSLWGGLAGALSYNEQFF,TRBV27,TRBJ2-1,20
CASSPQPGLPYEQYF,TRBV5-8,TRBJ2-7,15
CASSTGGRGYGYTF,TRBV28,TRBJ1-2,14
CASSSPTTGGRGYTF,TRBV25-1,TRBJ1-2,15
CASSLRRLAEETQYF,TRBV7-2,TRBJ2-5,15